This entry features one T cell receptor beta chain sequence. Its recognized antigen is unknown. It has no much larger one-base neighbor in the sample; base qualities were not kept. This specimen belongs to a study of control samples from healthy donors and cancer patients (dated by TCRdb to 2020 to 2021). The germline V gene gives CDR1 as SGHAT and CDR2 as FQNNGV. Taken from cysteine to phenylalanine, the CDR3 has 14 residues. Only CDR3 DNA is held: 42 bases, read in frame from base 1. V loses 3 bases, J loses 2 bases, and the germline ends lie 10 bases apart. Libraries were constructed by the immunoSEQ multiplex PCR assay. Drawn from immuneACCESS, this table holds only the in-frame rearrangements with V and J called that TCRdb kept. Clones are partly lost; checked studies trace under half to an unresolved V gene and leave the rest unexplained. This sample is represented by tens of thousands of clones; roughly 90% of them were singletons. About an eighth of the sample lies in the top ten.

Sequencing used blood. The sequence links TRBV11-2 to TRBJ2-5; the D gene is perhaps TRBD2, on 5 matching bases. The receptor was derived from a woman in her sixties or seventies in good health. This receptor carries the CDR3 CASSFRTLQETQYF. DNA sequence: TGTGCCAGCAGCTTCCGGACTTTACAAGAGACCCAGTACTTC.